Listed below are T cell receptor beta chains from one sample, sequenced in a study of shared clonotypes between healthy human individuals. The assay was immunoSEQ multiplex PCR, and TCRdb's table has in-frame clones only and misses some. The data hold 650,000 to 750,000 clones, with around 72% observed a single time. The sample taken for sequencing was memory CD4+ T cells sorted from blood. The receptors here all came from a woman aged 25 to 39 in good health. Each CDR3 is given with its conserved first and last residue. D genes are given only for firm matches. Part of the rows lack a size; the others show once, few, many or a class for expanded clones.

V	J	D	size	CDR3	DNA
TRBV5-4	TRBJ1-4	-	-	CASSFQEGATNEKLFF	TGTGCCAGCAGCTTCCAGGAGGGGGCAACTAATGAAAAACTGTTTTTT
TRBV4-2	TRBJ2-6	TRBD1	-	CASSWQGAGANVLTF	TGTGCCAGCAGCTGGCAGGGGGCTGGGGCCAACGTCCTGACTTTC
TRBV5-1	TRBJ2-1	TRBD2	-	CASSSGLAGGDEQFF	TGCGCCAGCAGCTCGGGACTAGCGGGAGGCGATGAGCAGTTCTTC
TRBV14	TRBJ2-3	TRBD2	-	CASSQFPSASGSKDTQYF	TGTGCCAGCAGCCAGTTCCCCTCGGCTAGCGGGAGTAAGGATACGCAGTATTTT
TRBV14	TRBJ2-1	TRBD2	-	CASSQGGGYYNEQFF	TGTGCCAGCAGCCAAGGGGGAGGGTACTACAATGAGCAGTTCTTC
TRBV30	TRBJ1-2	-	-	CAWREQGQSYGYTF	TGTGCCTGGAGAGAACAGGGACAATCCTATGGCTACACCTTC
TRBV2	TRBJ1-3	-	-	CASSEAGRGNTIYF	TGTGCCAGCAGTGAAGCCGGGAGGGGAAACACCATATATTTT
TRBV18	TRBJ2-5	-	once	CASSSPGETQYF	TGTGCCAGCTCCTCGCCGGGGGAGACCCAGTACTTC
TRBV5-8	TRBJ2-3	-	once	CASSALIGGSSFPLTQYF	TGTGCCAGCAGCGCCCTTATAGGTGGCAGTTCCTTTCCCTTGACGCAGTATTTT
TRBV27	TRBJ1-4	TRBD1	-	CASSPNRDRGMVEKLFF	TGTGCCAGCAGTCCCAACCGGGACAGGGGAATGGTTGAAAAACTGTTTTTT
TRBV5-1	TRBJ2-5	TRBD1	-	CASGPLTGEETQYF	TGCGCCAGCGGTCCATTAACAGGGGAAGAGACCCAGTACTTC
TRBV5-6	TRBJ2-5	TRBD2	-	CASSLEALAGGGGTQYF	TGTGCCAGCAGCCTGGAGGCCCTAGCGGGAGGCGGGGGGACCCAGTACTTC
TRBV7-8	TRBJ2-7	TRBD1	-	CASSLRDSPLGQYF	TGTGCCAGCAGTCTCCGGGACAGTCCCCTAGGGCAGTACTTC
TRBV28	TRBJ2-7	-	-	CASGEEGREQYF	TGTGCCAGCGGGGAAGAGGGTCGCGAGCAGTACTTC
TRBV11-2	TRBJ2-7	TRBD2	-	CASSSTGLAGGYEQYF	TGTGCCAGCAGCTCAACGGGACTAGCGGGAGGCTACGAGCAGTACTTC
TRBV7-3	TRBJ2-7	TRBD1	-	CASSLTWDREYEQYF	TGTGCCAGCAGCTTAACGTGGGACAGGGAATACGAGCAGTACTTC
TRBV18	TRBJ1-2	TRBD1	few	CASAHRQGRDGYTF	TGTGCCAGCGCTCACCGACAGGGTCGGGATGGCTACACCTTC
TRBV2	TRBJ2-1	TRBD2	-	CASSRGLAGGNEQFF	TGTGCCAGCAGTCGCGGACTAGCGGGAGGGAATGAGCAGTTCTTC
TRBV28	TRBJ1-1	TRBD1	-	CASSQGAEAFF	TGTGCCAGCAGTCAGGGGGCTGAAGCTTTCTTT
TRBV5-5	TRBJ2-2	-	-	CASSLGLVDNTGELFF	TGTGCCAGCAGCCTTGGGCTGGTTGACAACACCGGGGAGCTGTTTTTT
TRBV11-2	TRBJ2-1	TRBD1	-	CASSADRGNEQFF	TGTGCCAGCAGCGCGGACAGGGGTAATGAGCAGTTCTTC
TRBV7-8	TRBJ1-1	-	-	CASSLEEARDTEAFF	TGTGCCAGCAGCTTAGAAGAGGCCCGAGATACTGAAGCTTTCTTT
TRBV28	TRBJ2-6	-	-	CASSTPGAGANVLTF	TGTGCCAGCTCAACCCCCGGGGCTGGGGCCAACGTCCTGACTTTC
TRBV27	TRBJ1-4	TRBD1	-	CASSLIGTGVGRWEKLFF	TGTGCCAGCAGTTTAATTGGGACAGGGGTTGGTCGATGGGAAAAACTGTTTTTT
TRBV5-1	TRBJ1-5	-	-	CASSLGDGNQPQHF	TGCGCCAGCAGCTTGGGCGACGGCAATCAGCCCCAGCATTTT
TRBV11-2	TRBJ2-7	-	-	CASSTGHRIAFYEQYF	TGTGCCAGCAGTACGGGACACCGAATCGCCTTCTACGAGCAGTACTTC